These 29 T cell receptor beta chains were sequenced from one sample in a study of blood T cell repertoires in COVID-19. Clones were sequenced by immunoSEQ multiplex PCR, and TCRdb holds only the in-frame ones, with some missing. The data show about 35,000 clones, with more than 75% seen just once and approximately 41% held by the top ten. Sample: peripheral blood. The receptors shown here come from a man older than 75 with active or convalescent COVID-19.

On this clone itself: One junction end does not reproduce the germline sequence, and a read error may be involved. The CDR3 DNA follows: TGTGCTAGCAGCACAACTAGCGGGGCCTACAATGAGCAGTTCTTC. This sequence encodes CASSTTSGAYNEQFF. This sequence joins TRBV7-7 and TRBJ2-1; 10 bases align to TRBD2. Germline-derived CDR1 and CDR2 are SSHAT and FNYEAQ (reference sequence). The CDR3 totals 15 residues.

This chain uses TRBV7-3 with TRBJ2-7; D may be TRBD2 (6 bases). CDR1 and CDR2 (germline): SGHTA, FQGTGA. Trimming took 2 bases from V and 2 from J, leaving 13 bases between them. This CDR3 has 15 residues. The CDR3 region has the DNA TGTGCCAGCAGCTTAGGTCCGGGAGAGCCCTACGAGCAGTACTTC. Its protein is CASSLGPGEPYEQYF.

The chain joins TRBV6-2 or TRBV6-3 to TRBJ2-1, with 8 bases lining up with TRBD2. Trimming at V came to 6 bases and at J to 5 bases, leaving 9 bases not matched to a gene. The germline gives CDR1 MNHEY, CDR2 SVGEGT. This CDR3 comprises 15 residues. CDR3 coding DNA: TGTGCCAGCAGCACTAGCGGAATTCCTAACAATGAGCAGTTCTTC. It specifies CASSTSGIPNNEQFF.

The V gene is TRBV7-9, the J gene TRBJ2-5; 8 bases align to TRBD1. In germline, CDR1 is SEHNR, CDR2 FQNEAQ (reference sequence). The CDR3 spans 15 residues. V lost 5 bases to trimming and J lost 6 bases; unmatched junction nucleotides: 11. The CDR3 spells CASSNAGGRGQTQYF. CDR3 bases: TGTGCCAGCAGCAACGCCGGTGGCAGGGGGCAGACCCAGTACTTC. The variable domain in full, completed from reference TRBV7-9 and TRBJ2-5, reads DTGVSQNPRHKITKRGQNVTFRCDPISEHNRLYWYRQTLGQGPEFLTYFQNEAQLEKSRLLSDRFSAERPKGSFSTLEIQRTEQGDSAMYLCASSNAGGRGQTQYFGPGTRLLVL.

V is TRBV2 and J is TRBJ2-3, with 8 bases identical to TRBD2. The CDR3 covers 17 residues. The junction had 11 bases not matched to a gene; V was cut back by 4 bases and J by 2 bases. Germline V gene data show CDR1 as SNHLY and CDR2 as FYNNEI. The CDR3: CASSVKGTRHYTDTQYF. CDR3 coding DNA: TGTGCCAGCAGTGTCAAGGGGACTAGACACTACACAGATACGCAGTATTTT. Combining the CDR3 with reference TRBV2 and TRBJ2-3 gives the whole variable domain EPEVTQTPSHQVTQMGQEVILRCVPISNHLYFYWYRQILGQKVEFLVSFYNNEISEKSEIFDDQFSVERPDGSNFTLKIRSTKLEDSAMYFCASSVKGTRHYTDTQYFGPGTRLTVL.

The chain recombines TRBV4-1 with TRBJ2-1; 9 nucleotides align to TRBD1. Germline V gene data show CDR1 as MGHRA and CDR2 as YSYEKL. J was trimmed by 5 bases and V by 1 base; bases with no gene match: 3. The CDR3 spans 15 residues. The CDR3 DNA is TGCGCCAGCAGCCAAGTGGGACAGGGAGACAATGAGCAGTTCTTC. It translates to CASSQVGQGDNEQFF.

This clone came up a few times. The chain is built from TRBV29-1 and TRBJ2-1; 9 bases line up with TRBD1. Germline CDR1 is SQVTM and CDR2 is ANQGSEA. Unmatched junction bases numbered 5, after V lost 0 bases and J lost 8 bases. The CDR3 consists of 14 residues. CDR3 region: CSVEDLDRGYEQFF. The CDR3 DNA follows: TGCAGCGTTGAAGATTTGGACAGGGGATATGAGCAGTTCTTC.

The V gene is TRBV28, the J gene TRBJ2-1; the D is unclear. CDR1 and CDR2 (germline): MDHEN, SYDVKM. Trimming left V 6 bases short and J 6 bases short, with 9 bases between. There are 12 residues in the CDR3. In DNA form, the CDR3 reads TGTGCCAGCAGCCTGACTGTCAATGAGCAGTTCTTC. Its protein product is CASSLTVNEQFF.

V is TRBV7-9 and J is TRBJ2-5; D not certain. Germline V gene lookup returns CDR1 SEHNR and CDR2 FQNEAQ (reference sequence). Trimming removed 1 base at V and 5 bases at J, with 11 bases between. The CDR3 covers 14 residues. CDR3 sequence reads: CASSLGQDWETQYF. The CDR3 region has the DNA TGTGCCAGCAGCTTAGGGCAGGATTGGGAGACCCAGTACTTC.

CDR3 in amino acids: CASSPQGINLENIQYF. CDR3 DNA sequence: TGTGCCAGCAGCCCCCAGGGGATAAACTTGGAAAACATTCAGTACTTC. The rearrangement uses TRBV3-1 (or the pseudogene TRBV3-2) and TRBJ2-4; possible D gene TRBD1, 6 bases. Per the germline V gene, CDR1 is LGHDT and CDR2 is YNNKEL (reference sequence). The CDR3 runs to 16 residues. V lost 4 bases and J 5 bases, leaving 18 bases between the germline ends.

The chain carries TRBV9 and TRBJ2-7; D is undetermined. The V end lost 0 bases, the J end lost 3 bases, and 7 bases lay between the germline ends. The CDR3 extends over 13 amino acids. Germline loops: CDR1 SGDLS, CDR2 YYNGEE. CDR3 sequence: CASSVALGYEQYF. In DNA, the CDR3 is TGTGCCAGCAGCGTAGCTCTAGGCTACGAGCAGTACTTC. The full variable domain, rest sourced from reference TRBV9 and TRBJ2-7, is DSGVTQTPKHLITATGQRVTLRCSPRSGDLSVYWYQQSLDQGLQFLIQYYNGEERAKGNILERFSAQQFPDLHSELNLSSLELGDSALYFCASSVALGYEQYFGPGTRLTVT.

V is TRBV19 and J is TRBJ1-5; no clear D gene. The V gene lost 6 bases and the J gene lost 7 bases, with 13 bases spanning the gap. Germline lookup yields CDR1 LNHDA and CDR2 SQIVND (reference sequence). The CDR3 sequence is 13 residues long. The CDR3 region has the DNA TGTGCCAGTAGCCCGGCAGCCAGGCAGCCCCAGCATTTT. It translates to CASSPAARQPQHF.

This sequence joins TRBV5-5 and TRBJ1-1, with D uncertain. Germline V gene lookup returns CDR1 SGHKS and CDR2 YYEKEE (reference sequence). This CDR3 has 15 residues. With 4 bases removed from V and 3 bases from J, the gap between germline ends came to 16 bases. CDR3 sequence: CASSAVPGTHTEAFF. DNA of the CDR3: TGTGCCAGCAGCGCCGTGCCGGGAACCCACACTGAAGCTTTCTTT. The whole variable domain, filled in from reference TRBV5-5 and TRBJ1-1, reads DAGVTQSPTHLIKTRGQQVTLRCSPISGHKSVSWYQQVLGQGPQFIFQYYEKEERGRGNFPDRFSARQFPNYSSELNVNALLLGDSALYLCASSAVPGTHTEAFFGQGTRLTVV.

The rearrangement uses TRBV9 and TRBJ2-7; possibly TRBD1 for D (6 bases). Trimming removed 2 bases at V and 1 base at J, with 10 bases between. The germline CDR1 and CDR2 sequences are SGDLS and YYNGEE. The CDR3 runs 14 residues. The CDR3 DNA sequence: TGTGCCAGCAGCGTGGGGGCAGGGTCCTACGAGCAGTACTTC. Translated: CASSVGAGSYEQYF.

The chain combines TRBV6-2 or TRBV6-3 with TRBJ1-2, with D unclear. CDR1 is MNHEY, CDR2 SVGEGT, per germline. This CDR3 comprises 15 residues. V lost 5 bases, J lost 3 bases, and 16 bases lay in between. For the CDR3, the DNA is TGTGCCAGCAGTGGTCGCCTACAGAGAGACTATGGCTACACCTTC. Translating it yields CASSGRLQRDYGYTF.

The J gene is TRBJ2-2, the V gene TRBV11-3; the match to TRBD2 covers 7 bases. V shed 1 base, J shed 6 bases, and the junction held 8 bases outside the gene matches. CDR3 length: 16 residues. Germline assignment: CDR1 SGHNT and CDR2 YENEEA. CDR3 loop: CASSLGSSGPPGELFF. The CDR3 bases are TGTGCCAGCAGCTTAGGGTCTAGCGGACCCCCCGGGGAGCTGTTTTTT.

This chain uses TRBV10-1 with TRBJ1-4; 8 positions agree with TRBD1. The CDR3 has 17 residues. From germline, CDR1 is WNHNN and CDR2 SYGVQD (reference sequence). V gave up 2 bases and J gave up 6 bases; unmatched junction bases: 11. CDR3 in amino acids: CASSEPYRQGRDEKLFF. The CDR3 DNA sequence: TGCGCCAGCAGTGAGCCGTACAGACAGGGGCGGGATGAAAAACTGTTTTTT.

The CDR3 sequence is CASRRQTRADEQYF. For the CDR3, the DNA is TGTGCCAGTAGGCGACAGACCCGGGCGGACGAGCAGTACTTC. The chain employs TRBV19 and TRBJ2-7; D is possibly TRBD1 (5 bases). Deletions cut 6 bases from V and 5 bases from J, with 17 bases between. CDR3 length equals 14 residues. Germline CDR1 LNHDA, CDR2 SQIVND (reference sequence).

This chain connects TRBV7-8 to TRBJ1-5, with D hard to call. V lost 3 bases to trimming and J lost 9 bases, with 12 bases between them. The CDR3 is made up of 13 amino acids. Germline V CDR1 and CDR2: SGHVS, FQNEAQ. This CDR3 is CASSFDTPSPQHF. CDR3 sequence (DNA): TGTGCCAGCAGCTTTGACACCCCGTCGCCCCAGCATTTT.

The chain employs TRBV9 and TRBJ2-1, with 9 bases matching TRBD2. The CDR3 has 16 residues. Trimming took 3 bases from V and 7 from J; bases not matched to a gene: 11. CDR1 SGDLS and CDR2 YYNGEE come from the germline V gene. For the CDR3, the DNA is TGTGCCAGCAGCGGATTAGCGGGAGAGGGGGGTAATGAGCAGTTCTTC. Translating gives CASSGLAGEGGNEQFF.

V gene TRBV11-3 combines with J gene TRBJ2-2; maybe TRBD2 (6 bases). The CDR3 consists of 15 residues. Deletions cut 5 bases from V and 1 base from J, with 11 bases between. CDR1 and CDR2 (germline): SGHNT, YENEEA. CDR3: CASSVGLRNTGELFF. CDR3 DNA sequence: TGTGCCAGCAGCGTGGGACTTCGGAACACCGGGGAGCTGTTTTTT.

This chain uses TRBV11-3 with TRBJ2-2; the D gene is possibly TRBD2 (6 bases). This CDR3 has 16 amino acids. Trimming took off 5 bases at V and 5 bases at J, with 18 bases between the two ends. Germline V gives CDR1 SGHNT, CDR2 YENEEA. The CDR3 loop is CASSLLRGWRTGELFF. The CDR3 DNA is TGTGCCAGCAGCCTGTTGCGGGGATGGAGAACCGGGGAGCTGTTTTTT.

The gene calls are TRBV7-3 and TRBJ2-2; weak D call: TRBD1 (7 bases). The germline V and J ends were trimmed by 5 bases and 0 bases, with 16 bases remaining between them. CDR3 length: 17 residues. Per germline, CDR1 SGHTA and CDR2 FQGTGA. CDR3: CASSLSGGQTNTGELFF. The CDR3 bases are TGTGCCAGCAGCCTATCCGGGGGACAGACGAACACCGGGGAGCTGTTTTTT.

The rearrangement links TRBV5-1 to TRBJ1-2, with a tentative D call TRBD1 (5 bases). CDR3 size: 16 residues. CDR1 is SGHRS, CDR2 YFSETQ, per germline. The V gene lost 0 bases and the J gene lost 4 bases, with 16 bases spanning the gap. The CDR3 DNA reads as TGCGCCAGCAGCTTGGAATGGCCGGACACGACCTATGGCTACACCTTC. It yields the protein CASSLEWPDTTYGYTF.

The chain combines TRBV19 with TRBJ1-2; 7 bases are shared with TRBD1. CDR3 length: 17 amino acids. Germline trimming cut 6 bases from V and 4 bases from J; bases unmatched to any gene: 17. Germline CDR1 is LNHDA and CDR2 is SQIVND (reference sequence). CDR3 protein: CASRVDRVPTAAYGYTF. CDR3 in DNA: TGTGCCAGTAGGGTCGACAGGGTCCCTACAGCAGCCTATGGCTACACCTTC.

V gene TRBV6-5 combines with J gene TRBJ2-7, with D possibly matching TRBD1 (5 bases). Germline V lookup: CDR1 MNHEY, CDR2 SVGAGI. CDR3 size: 11 residues. Trimming took 11 bases from V and 3 from J, leaving 11 bases between them. In DNA, the CDR3 is TGTGCCCCTCCCCAGGGCTACGAGCAGTACTTC. Protein product: CAPPQGYEQYF.

J is TRBJ2-1 and V is TRBV14, with D unresolved. V was pared by 4 bases and J by 8 bases, with 9 bases between. This CDR3 has 12 residues. CDR1 is SGHDN and CDR2 is FVKESK in the germline V gene. In nucleotides, the CDR3 is TGTGCCAGCAGCCCCCTCCGAGATGAGCAGTTCTTC. It specifies CASSPLRDEQFF.

The DNA of the CDR3 is TGTGCCAGCAGTTGGGGACAGGGGCAGGACAATGAGCAGTTCTTC. This sequence encodes CASSWGQGQDNEQFF. The chain has TRBV2 and TRBJ2-1; 10 bases are a match to TRBD1. The trim removed 5 bases at V and 5 bases at J, leaving 6 bases unmatched. The germline V gene encodes CDR1 SNHLY and CDR2 FYNNEI. This CDR3 has 15 residues.

This clone appeared a few times. The J gene is TRBJ1-5, the V gene TRBV15; 7 nucleotides line up with TRBD1. The CDR3 is 14 residues long. CDR1 LNHNV and CDR2 YYDKDF come from the germline V gene (reference sequence). Trimming removed 6 bases from V and 6 bases from J; junction bases left unmatched: 8. DNA for the CDR3: TGTGCCACCAGTTTCGACAGGGCGGGTCAGCCCCAGCATTTT. Protein product: CATSFDRAGQPQHF.